The 27 T cell receptor beta chains below all came from one sample that was sequenced in a study of identifying expanded T cells in peripheral blood (dated by TCRdb to between 2017 and 2020). Library preparation used the immunoSEQ multiplex PCR assay. TCRdb limited this immuneACCESS table to in-frame rearrangements with V and J called. A share of clones is missing; checked studies link under half to unresolved V genes, and the rest is unexplained. This sample has 95,000 to 100,000 clones in its table, and 87% of those were observed once. Roughly 15% of the sample belongs to the ten largest clones. Sequencing input: blood. Receptors were obtained from a person aged 18-69 years in good health.

This rearrangement joins TRBV28 to TRBJ2-7; no firm D call. The germline gives CDR1 MDHEN, CDR2 SYDVKM. The CDR3 consists of 17 residues. Trimming shortened V by 5 bases and J by 2 bases, and 22 bases separated the two germline ends. The CDR3 DNA sequence: TGTGCCAGCAGTCCACAGTCTCCTACCCCCCTTCCCTACGAGCAGTACTTC. This encodes CASSPQSPTPLPYEQYF.

The chain employs TRBV7-2 and TRBJ1-6; D not certain. In germline, CDR1 is SGHTA, CDR2 FQGNSA. This CDR3 region has 15 residues. Deletions cut 1 base from V and 2 bases from J, with 6 bases between. DNA of the CDR3: TGTGCCAGCAGCTTAGGAGAACCCTATAATTCACCCCTCCACTTT. This encodes CASSLGEPYNSPLHF.

The CDR3 region has the DNA TGTGCCAGTAGGCCCGGAGGGAATGAGCAGTTCTTC. Residues: CASRPGGNEQFF. The chain is built from TRBV19 and TRBJ2-1, with D possibly matching TRBD2 (6 bases). Germline lookup yields CDR1 LNHDA and CDR2 SQIVND (reference sequence). Trimming removed 6 bases at V and 7 bases at J, with 10 bases between. There are 12 residues in the CDR3.

The chain couples TRBV13 to TRBJ1-3, with D possibly matching TRBD1 (5 bases). Trimming removed 2 bases from V and 4 bases from J, with 12 bases in between. Germline assignment: CDR1 PRHDT and CDR2 FYEKMQ (reference sequence). CDR3 length: 15 residues. CDR3 sequence: CASSLRPEGGNTIYF. In nucleotides, the CDR3 is TGTGCCAGCAGCTTAAGGCCCGAGGGGGGAAACACCATATATTTT. Combining the CDR3 with reference TRBV13 and TRBJ1-3 gives the whole variable domain AAGVIQSPRHLIKEKRETATLKCYPIPRHDTVYWYQQGPGQDPQFLISFYEKMQSDKGSIPDRFSAQQFSDYHSELNMSSLELGDSALYFCASSLRPEGGNTIYFGEGSWLTVV.

The CDR3 nucleotides read TGTGCCAGCAGTCACCGCGGTCTAGGGAACACTGAAGCTTTCTTT. The encoded protein is CASSHRGLGNTEAFF. The rearrangement joins TRBV13 to TRBJ1-1, with no clear D. The germline V and J ends were trimmed by 6 bases and 1 base, with 15 bases remaining between them. Germline assignment: CDR1 PRHDT and CDR2 FYEKMQ (reference sequence). The length of the CDR3 is 15 residues.

The J gene is TRBJ2-5, the V gene TRBV28; D call uncertain. V was clipped by 3 bases and J by 0 bases, with 8 bases between them. The length of the CDR3 is 14 residues. Germline V gene lookup returns CDR1 MDHEN and CDR2 SYDVKM. In DNA form, the CDR3 reads TGTGCCAGCAGTTTTAGCCGAGACCAAGAGACCCAGTACTTC. It is translated as CASSFSRDQETQYF.

The rearrangement joins TRBV5-1 to TRBJ1-2; D unresolved. The V end was cut by 4 bases, the J end by 6 bases, with 10 bases between. The CDR3 length is 12 residues. CDR1 is SGHRS, CDR2 YFSETQ, per germline. CDR3 DNA sequence: TGCGCCAGCAGCCTGGACGTGCATGGCTACACCTTC. Protein sequence: CASSLDVHGYTF. The complete variable domain, with remaining parts taken from reference TRBV5-1 and TRBJ1-2, reads KAGVTQTPRYLIKTRGQQVTLSCSPISGHRSVSWYQQTPGQGLQFLFEYFSETQRNKGNFPGRFSGRQFSNSRSEMNVSTLELGDSALYLCASSLDVHGYTFGSGTRLTVV.

The chain is built from TRBV15 and TRBJ1-3; 8 bases map to TRBD1. Germline loops: CDR1 LNHNV, CDR2 YYDKDF (reference sequence). The CDR3 has 16 amino acids. V was pared by 5 bases and J by 0 bases, with 6 bases of the junction left unmatched. For the CDR3, the DNA is TGTGCCACCAGCCAAAGGGACAGGCCCTCTGGAAACACCATATATTTT. It encodes CATSQRDRPSGNTIYF.

The chain couples TRBV21-1 to TRBJ1-2; TRBD1 was called by the table and not checked on the DNA. TRBV21-1 is noted as a pseudogene. The CDR3 contains 14 residues. The CDR3 sequence is CARFPGHPNYGYTF. The CDR3 nucleotides read TGTGCCAGGTTTCCGGGACACCCCAACTATGGCTACACCTTC.

V usage is TRBV11-2 and J usage is TRBJ2-5; 8 nucleotides agree with TRBD2. Trimming took 5 bases from V and 4 from J; bases not matched to a gene: 12. From germline, CDR1 is SGHAT and CDR2 FQNNGV. The CDR3 runs to 16 residues. For the CDR3, the DNA is TGTGCCAGCAGCCCCCGCGCCGGGGGGGCTGGAGAGACCCAGTACTTC. It translates to CASSPRAGGAGETQYF.

J is TRBJ2-1 and V is TRBV11-3, with TRBD1 identical over 8 bases. Trimming at V came to 5 bases and at J to 1 base, leaving 7 bases not matched to a gene. This CDR3 contains 16 residues. Germline V gene sequence: CDR1 SGHNT, CDR2 YENEEA. CDR3 residues: CASSVGQGHSYNEQFF. The CDR3 DNA reads TGTGCCAGCAGCGTAGGACAGGGTCATTCCTACAATGAGCAGTTCTTC. Combining the CDR3 with reference TRBV11-3 and TRBJ2-1 gives the whole variable domain EAGVVQSPRYKIIEKKQPVAFWCNPISGHNTLYWYLQNLGQGPELLIRYENEEAVDDSQLPKDRFSAERLKGVDSTLKIQPAELGDSAVYLCASSVGQGHSYNEQFFGPGTRLTVL.

The rearrangement links TRBV5-4 to TRBJ2-5; 8 bases map to TRBD2. Germline CDR1 and CDR2: SGHNT and YYREEE (reference sequence). CDR3 length: 15 amino acids. V lost 0 bases, J lost 1 base, and 2 bases stayed unmatched. The chain's CDR3 is CASSLAGGPQETQYF. The CDR3 coding sequence is TGTGCCAGCAGCTTGGCGGGGGGGCCCCAAGAGACCCAGTACTTC.

CDR3 in DNA: TGTGCCAGCACTACAGGGTGGGGTCAGCCCCAGCATTTT. It is translated as CASTTGWGQPQHF. The chain recombines TRBV6-5 with TRBJ1-5, with D possibly matching TRBD1 (6 bases). The ends were cut back, 7 bases at V and 6 bases at J, with 13 bases in the middle. This CDR3 spans 13 amino acids. From germline, CDR1 is MNHEY and CDR2 SVGAGI.

J is TRBJ2-7 and V is TRBV15; possible D gene TRBD1, 6 bases. CDR1 and CDR2 from the germline V gene are LNHNV and YYDKDF (reference sequence). The V end lost 1 base, the J end lost 5 bases, and 18 bases lay between the germline ends. The CDR3 has 16 residues. The CDR3 here is CATSRVTGNLRNEQYF. In DNA, the CDR3 is TGTGCCACCAGCAGAGTCACAGGGAACCTTCGGAACGAGCAGTACTTC. Full variable domain (outside the CDR3, taken from reference TRBV15 and TRBJ2-7): DAMVIQNPRYQVTQFGKPVTLSCSQTLNHNVMYWYQQKSSQAPKLLFHYYDKDFNNEADTPDNFQSRRPNTSFCFLDIRSPGLGDTAMYLCATSRVTGNLRNEQYFGPGTRLTVT.

The V and J genes are TRBV11-2 and TRBJ1-1; D gene ambiguous. This CDR3 contains 12 residues. From germline, CDR1 is SGHAT and CDR2 FQNNGV. V dropped 5 bases and J dropped 5 bases, with 9 bases sitting between them. CDR3 DNA sequence: TGTGCCAGCAGCCTTACTTTTACTGAAGCTTTCTTT. Its translation: CASSLTFTEAFF.

This sequence joins TRBV7-2 and TRBJ2-2, with TRBD2 as a possible D gene (5 bases). The CDR3 sequence is 13 residues long. Trimming took 1 base from V and 6 from J, leaving 6 bases between them. Germline V gene lookup returns CDR1 SGHTA and CDR2 FQGNSA. The CDR3 DNA reads as TGTGCCAGCAGCTTAGGCGGGTCCGGGGAGCTGTTTTTT. This encodes CASSLGGSGELFF.

The gene calls are TRBV6-6 and TRBJ1-1; perhaps TRBD1 as D (6 bases). Germline V gives CDR1 MNHNY, CDR2 SVGAGI (reference sequence). The ends were cut back, 2 bases at V and 4 bases at J, with 8 bases in the middle. CDR3 length: 13 amino acids. CDR3 in DNA: TGTGCCAGCAGTTACGGGGGGCCCACTGAAGCTTTCTTT. Its protein product is CASSYGGPTEAFF.

J is TRBJ1-1 and V is TRBV28; no clear D gene. Between the trimmed V and J ends, which lost 3 bases and 5 bases, there was a span of 16 bases. This CDR3 is built from 15 residues. Germline V gene sequence: CDR1 MDHEN, CDR2 SYDVKM. The CDR3 sequence: CASSFRGRGKTEAFF. CDR3 DNA: TGTGCCAGCAGTTTTAGAGGGCGGGGAAAAACTGAAGCTTTCTTT.

The chain is built from TRBV28 and TRBJ1-2; a possible D gene is TRBD1 (5 bases). Trimming took 2 bases from V and 5 from J, leaving 6 bases between them. The CDR3 covers 12 residues. Germline V gene data show CDR1 as MDHEN and CDR2 as SYDVKM. In nucleotides, the CDR3 is TGTGCCAGCAGTTTAGACAGTTATGGCTACACCTTC. Its protein is CASSLDSYGYTF.

V gene TRBV2 combines with J gene TRBJ2-3; possible D gene TRBD2, 5 bases. Germline CDR1 reads SNHLY; CDR2 reads FYNNEI. Between the trimmed V and J ends, which lost 6 bases and 5 bases, there was a span of 12 bases. The length of the CDR3 is 13 residues. In nucleotides, the CDR3 is TGTGCCAGCAGCCAGCCCCGGGGAGATACGCAGTATTTT. It encodes CASSQPRGDTQYF. Full variable domain (missing parts from reference TRBV2 and TRBJ2-3): EPEVTQTPSHQVTQMGQEVILRCVPISNHLYFYWYRQILGQKVEFLVSFYNNEISEKSEIFDDQFSVERPDGSNFTLKIRSTKLEDSAMYFCASSQPRGDTQYFGPGTRLTVL.

This chain joins TRBV5-4 and TRBJ1-6; D possibly corresponds to TRBD1 (6 bases). Germline-derived CDR1 and CDR2 are SGHNT and YYREEE (reference sequence). CDR3 length equals 13 residues. The V gene lost 3 bases and the J gene lost 7 bases, with 8 bases spanning the gap. The CDR3 region is CASSWTENSPLHF. Here the CDR3 DNA reads TGTGCCAGCAGCTGGACAGAGAATTCACCCCTCCACTTT.

V is TRBV6-6 and J is TRBJ1-1, with a weak D call TRBD1 (5 bases). The length of the CDR3 is 13 residues. Germline V CDR1 and CDR2: MNHNY, SVGAGI (reference sequence). With 6 bases removed from V and 1 base from J, the gap between germline ends came to 9 bases. CDR3 nucleotide sequence: TGTGCCAGCAGCGACAGATGGAACACTGAAGCTTTCTTT. As protein: CASSDRWNTEAFF.

The chain has TRBV29-1 and TRBJ1-2, with D perhaps TRBD1 (5 bases). Germline V gene lookup returns CDR1 SQVTM and CDR2 ANQGSEA. V gave up 4 bases and J gave up 4 bases, with 10 bases separating them. The CDR3 spans 12 residues. The CDR3 spells CSVVGVGYGYTF. The CDR3 DNA reads TGCAGCGTTGTGGGGGTCGGCTATGGCTACACCTTC.

This clone has a single count. The rearrangement joins TRBV21-1 to TRBJ1-4. TRBV21-1 is a pseudogene. This CDR3 contains 15 residues. The CDR3 sequence is CASSHGGQGGEKLFF. CDR3 DNA sequence: TGTGCCAGCAGCCATGGAGGGCAGGGAGGTGAAAAACTGTTTTTT.

The genes are TRBV28 and TRBJ1-3, with D unresolved. The CDR3 runs 16 residues. CDR1 and CDR2 from the germline V gene are MDHEN and SYDVKM. V lost 6 bases and J 0 bases, leaving 15 bases between the germline ends. CDR3 sequence (DNA): TGTGCCAGCAGGCGGGCCCTGTCCTCCTCTGGAAACACCATATATTTT. It translates to CASRRALSSSGNTIYF.

This rearrangement joins TRBV28 to TRBJ1-5; 11 nucleotides match TRBD1. The CDR3 has 16 residues. Losses at the gene ends were 6 bases for V and 4 bases for J; bases not matched to a gene: 8. The V gene's germline CDR1 is MDHEN and CDR2 SYDVKM. CDR3 amino acids: CASSPAGTGGNQPQHF. CDR3 coding DNA: TGTGCCAGCAGCCCCGCAGGGACAGGGGGGAATCAGCCCCAGCATTTT.

The rearrangement joins TRBV4-1 to TRBJ2-6, with D uncertain. Deletions cut 1 base from V and 1 base from J, with 23 bases between. The CDR3 consists of 21 residues. The germline CDR1 and CDR2 sequences are MGHRA and YSYEKL. In DNA, the CDR3 is TGCGCCAGCAGCCAAGGTCTTCGGCTAAGACTTCTTGGGTCTGGGGCCAACGTCCTGACTTTC. This gives the protein CASSQGLRLRLLGSGANVLTF.